A selection of T cell receptor beta chains follows, all from one sample in a study of blood T cell repertoires in COVID-19. Some clones are missing from TCRdb's copy, which holds only in-frame ones; the method was immunoSEQ multiplex PCR. The table has about 300,000 clones, under 90% seen once. Sequenced sample: PBMCs or T cells enriched from blood (not recorded which). These receptors were collected from a man in his thirties or forties who had recovered from COVID-19. Each CDR3 is given with its conserved first and last residue. D genes are given only for firm matches. Not every row has a clone size; where given, it reads once, few, many or a size class.

CDR3aa: CASSWTGVGETQYF; CDR3nt: TGTGCCAGCAGTTGGACGGGGGTGGGGGAGACCCAGTACTTC; j_gene: TRBJ2-5; v_gene: TRBV27; abundance: once; d_gene: NA
CDR3aa: CASSQDAAPSGNTIYF; CDR3nt: TGTGCCAGCAGCCAAGACGCGGCACCCTCTGGAAACACCATATATTTT; j_gene: TRBJ1-3; v_gene: TRBV11-2; abundance: NA; d_gene: NA
CDR3aa: CASSLVPQGTNEKLFF; CDR3nt: TGCGCCAGCAGCTTGGTCCCACAGGGTACTAATGAAAAACTGTTTTTT; j_gene: TRBJ1-4; v_gene: TRBV5-1; abundance: NA; d_gene: NA
CDR3aa: CAWSPYGDRGLPSRYF; CDR3nt: TGTGCCTGGAGTCCTTACGGGGACAGGGGGCTCCCCTCGAGGTACTTC; j_gene: TRBJ2-7; v_gene: TRBV30; abundance: NA; d_gene: TRBD1
CDR3aa: CATTGVGAYNEQFF; CDR3nt: TGTGCCACCACCGGGGTTGGGGCCTACAATGAGCAGTTCTTC; j_gene: TRBJ2-1; v_gene: TRBV24-1; abundance: once; d_gene: NA
CDR3aa: CASGLFGGTGELFF; CDR3nt: TGTGCTAGTGGTTTATTCGGGGGTACCGGGGAGCTGTTTTTT; j_gene: TRBJ2-2; v_gene: TRBV12-5; abundance: NA; d_gene: NA
CDR3aa: CASSYRVSGELFF; CDR3nt: TGTGCCAGCAGCTACAGGGTATCCGGGGAGCTGTTTTTT; j_gene: TRBJ2-2; v_gene: TRBV11-3; abundance: once; d_gene: NA
CDR3aa: CASRAQGAVNTGELFF; CDR3nt: TGTGCCAGCAGAGCCCAGGGGGCGGTGAACACCGGGGAGCTGTTTTTT; j_gene: TRBJ2-2; v_gene: TRBV5-6; abundance: NA; d_gene: TRBD1
CDR3aa: CATSGAGGSTDTQYF; CDR3nt: TGTGCCACCAGTGGAGCGGGGGGATCCACAGATACGCAGTATTTT; j_gene: TRBJ2-3; v_gene: TRBV24-1; abundance: once; d_gene: TRBD2
CDR3aa: CASSEEGPGTGPYEQYF; CDR3nt: TGTGCCAGCAGTGAAGAGGGCCCCGGGACAGGGCCCTACGAGCAGTACTTC; j_gene: TRBJ2-7; v_gene: TRBV6-1; abundance: NA; d_gene: TRBD1
CDR3aa: CASGPSKGVFNQPQHF; CDR3nt: TGTGCCAGCGGCCCATCCAAAGGGGTTTTCAATCAGCCCCAGCATTTT; j_gene: TRBJ1-5; v_gene: TRBV2; abundance: NA; d_gene: NA
CDR3aa: CATSDSPGRTDTQYF; CDR3nt: TGTGCCACCAGTGATTCTCCCGGGAGAACAGATACGCAGTATTTT; j_gene: TRBJ2-3; v_gene: TRBV24-1; abundance: NA; d_gene: NA
CDR3aa: CASSLGVGHEQYF; CDR3nt: TGCGCCAGCAGCTTGGGCGTGGGCCACGAGCAGTACTTC; j_gene: TRBJ2-7; v_gene: TRBV5-1; abundance: once; d_gene: NA
CDR3aa: CASSLGQGADTEAFF; CDR3nt: TGCGCCAGCAGCTTGGGACAGGGGGCGGACACTGAAGCTTTCTTT; j_gene: TRBJ1-1; v_gene: TRBV5-1; abundance: NA; d_gene: TRBD1
CDR3aa: CASSLASGYNEQFF; CDR3nt: TGTGCCAGCAGCTTAGCTTCGGGCTACAATGAGCAGTTCTTC; j_gene: TRBJ2-1; v_gene: TRBV7-8; abundance: NA; d_gene: NA
CDR3aa: CASSPGTGLSNQPQHF; CDR3nt: TGTGCCAGCAGCCCCGGGACAGGGCTAAGCAATCAGCCCCAGCATTTT; j_gene: TRBJ1-5; v_gene: TRBV11-3; abundance: NA; d_gene: TRBD1
CDR3aa: CSVEAGANTGELFF; CDR3nt: TGCAGCGTTGAAGCCGGGGCGAACACCGGGGAGCTGTTTTTT; j_gene: TRBJ2-2; v_gene: TRBV29-1; abundance: NA; d_gene: NA
CDR3aa: CASSLIPSAAEQFF; CDR3nt: TGTGCCAGCAGCCTTATCCCCTCAGCGGCCGAGCAGTTCTTC; j_gene: TRBJ2-1; v_gene: TRBV11-3; abundance: NA; d_gene: NA
CDR3aa: CATGQGGQPQHF; CDR3nt: TGTGCCACCGGACAGGGAGGTCAGCCCCAGCATTTT; j_gene: TRBJ1-5; v_gene: TRBV24-1; abundance: NA; d_gene: TRBD1
CDR3aa: CASSLGRRVETQYF; CDR3nt: TGTGCCAGCAGCCTGGGGAGGAGGGTGGAGACCCAGTACTTC; j_gene: TRBJ2-5; v_gene: TRBV11-1; abundance: once; d_gene: NA
CDR3aa: CASSESTTTFYEQYF; CDR3nt: TGCGCCAGCAGTGAGTCGACTACTACCTTTTACGAGCAGTACTTC; j_gene: TRBJ2-7; v_gene: TRBV10-1; abundance: NA; d_gene: NA
CDR3aa: CASSPWTGSYEQYF; CDR3nt: TGCGCCAGCAGCCCTTGGACGGGGTCCTACGAGCAGTACTTC; j_gene: TRBJ2-7; v_gene: TRBV5-1; abundance: NA; d_gene: NA
CDR3aa: CASSYYTGGSPLHF; CDR3nt: TGTGCCAGCAGTTACTACACAGGGGGATCACCCCTCCACTTT; j_gene: TRBJ1-6; v_gene: TRBV6-5; abundance: NA; d_gene: TRBD1
CDR3aa: CASSLFSRVKDTQYF; CDR3nt: TGTGCCAGCAGTTTATTTTCCAGGGTTAAAGATACGCAGTATTTT; j_gene: TRBJ2-3; v_gene: TRBV28; abundance: once; d_gene: NA
CDR3aa: CASSSALRGYQPQHF; CDR3nt: TGTGCCAGCAGTTCCGCCCTCAGGGGCTATCAGCCCCAGCATTTT; j_gene: TRBJ1-5; v_gene: TRBV27; abundance: NA; d_gene: NA
CDR3aa: CASSLVGVTGELFF; CDR3nt: TGTGCCAGCAGCTTGGTGGGAGTCACCGGGGAGCTGTTTTTT; j_gene: TRBJ2-2; v_gene: TRBV5-6; abundance: once; d_gene: NA
CDR3aa: CASRRDRAQQQPQHF; CDR3nt: TGTGCCAGCAGAAGGGACAGGGCACAGCAGCAGCCCCAGCATTTT; j_gene: TRBJ1-5; v_gene: TRBV2; abundance: few; d_gene: TRBD1
CDR3aa: CASSFNRGGNYGYTF; CDR3nt: TGTGCCAGCAGCTTTAACAGGGGAGGTAACTATGGCTACACCTTC; j_gene: TRBJ1-2; v_gene: TRBV5-5; abundance: NA; d_gene: TRBD1
CDR3aa: CASSGQGNRDSPLHF; CDR3nt: TGTGCCAGCAGTGGACAGGGGAATCGTGATTCACCCCTCCACTTT; j_gene: TRBJ1-6; v_gene: TRBV28; abundance: NA; d_gene: TRBD1
CDR3aa: CASSAPGHIENGYTF; CDR3nt: TGTGCCAGCAGCGCCCCGGGACATATAGAGAATGGCTACACCTTC; j_gene: TRBJ1-2; v_gene: TRBV5-6; abundance: NA; d_gene: NA
CDR3aa: CASSYRYNEQFF; CDR3nt: TGTGCCAGCAGCTACAGGTACAATGAGCAGTTCTTC; j_gene: TRBJ2-1; v_gene: TRBV28; abundance: NA; d_gene: NA
CDR3aa: CASSQSGTGKFADTQYF; CDR3nt: TGCGCCAGCAGCCAATCTGGGACAGGGAAATTTGCAGATACGCAGTATTTT; j_gene: TRBJ2-3; v_gene: TRBV4-1; abundance: once; d_gene: TRBD1
CDR3aa: CAWSWQGGNTIYF; CDR3nt: TGTGCCTGGAGTTGGCAGGGTGGAAACACCATATATTTT; j_gene: TRBJ1-3; v_gene: TRBV30; abundance: NA; d_gene: NA
CDR3aa: CASSQGLQGDIQYF; CDR3nt: TGCGCCAGCAGCCAAGGGTTACAAGGGGACATTCAGTACTTC; j_gene: TRBJ2-4; v_gene: TRBV4-1; abundance: NA; d_gene: NA
CDR3aa: CASRRGQMNTEAFF; CDR3nt: TGTGCCAGCAGGCGGGGGCAGATGAACACTGAAGCTTTCTTT; j_gene: TRBJ1-1; v_gene: TRBV27; abundance: NA; d_gene: NA
CDR3aa: CASSLGQGVYGYTF; CDR3nt: TGTGCCAGCAGCTTAGGACAGGGTGTTTATGGCTACACCTTC; j_gene: TRBJ1-2; v_gene: TRBV7-2; abundance: NA; d_gene: TRBD1
CDR3aa: CASSLSRTGGYYGYTF; CDR3nt: TGTGCCAGCAGTTTATCGCGGACAGGGGGCTACTATGGCTACACCTTC; j_gene: TRBJ1-2; v_gene: TRBV27; abundance: once; d_gene: TRBD1
CDR3aa: CSAGGRGTWPYNEQFF; CDR3nt: TGCAGCGCCGGGGGGCGGGGGACCTGGCCCTACAATGAGCAGTTCTTC; j_gene: TRBJ2-1; v_gene: TRBV29-1; abundance: NA; d_gene: NA
CDR3aa: CASSYPGFYGYTF; CDR3nt: TGTGCCAGCAGTTACCCGGGATTCTATGGCTACACCTTC; j_gene: TRBJ1-2; v_gene: TRBV6-5; abundance: NA; d_gene: NA
CDR3aa: CATSLIRTVNQPQHF; CDR3nt: TGTGCCACCAGTCTCATAAGGACAGTCAATCAGCCCCAGCATTTT; j_gene: TRBJ1-5; v_gene: TRBV24-1; abundance: NA; d_gene: NA
CDR3aa: CAFSGQEGYEQYF; CDR3nt: TGTGCCTTCTCAGGACAGGAGGGCTACGAGCAGTACTTC; j_gene: TRBJ2-7; v_gene: TRBV10-3; abundance: NA; d_gene: NA
CDR3aa: CSASRGSTDTQYF; CDR3nt: TGCAGTGCTAGTAGAGGGAGCACAGATACGCAGTATTTT; j_gene: TRBJ2-3; v_gene: TRBV20-1; abundance: NA; d_gene: NA
CDR3aa: CASSTMLAGVGEQYF; CDR3nt: TGTGCCAGCAGCACAATGCTAGCGGGAGTTGGCGAGCAGTACTTC; j_gene: TRBJ2-7; v_gene: TRBV7-2; abundance: NA; d_gene: TRBD2
CDR3aa: CASRRPPEQKAFF; CDR3nt: TGTGCCAGCAGGCGCCCCCCAGAACAGAAAGCTTTCTTT; j_gene: TRBJ1-1; v_gene: TRBV11-2; abundance: NA; d_gene: NA
CDR3aa: CASSPGQFRARDYEQYF; CDR3nt: TGTGCCAGCAGCCCCGGACAGTTCAGGGCGAGGGACTACGAGCAGTACTTC; j_gene: TRBJ2-7; v_gene: TRBV21-1; abundance: few; d_gene: NA
CDR3aa: CASSPRRSGGATDTQYF; CDR3nt: TGTGCCAGCAGCCCGAGGCGTAGCGGGGGGGCAACAGATACGCAGTATTTT; j_gene: TRBJ2-3; v_gene: TRBV7-2; abundance: once; d_gene: TRBD2